These T cell receptor beta chains were read from a single sample in a study of T-cell reconstitution after alpha-beta-depleted transplantation in children. TCRdb re-analysed the PCR reads in MiXCR, keeping a single row per CDR3 protein. The sample holds 440,000 or so distinct CDR3 sequences, about 45% seen once. Sequencing used PBMCs, obtained before TCRalphabeta/CD19-depleted stem cell transplant. The receptor set was obtained from a girl aged 2-10 years with aplastic anemia, due to receive a stem cell transplant. CDR3s include the opening cysteine and the closing phenylalanine or tryptophan. The D gene is left open where the match is weak. Clone size is not always given. Where it is, it says once, few, many or a class for expanded clones.

>TRBJ2-1|.|TRBD2|TRBV5-6
CASSLASGDYNEQFF
TGTGCCAGCAGCCTCGCTAGCGGGGACTACAATGAGCAGTTCTTC
>TRBJ2-3|.|.|TRBV20-1
CSASGAGTDTQYF
TGCAGTGCTAGCGGGGCGGGGACAGATACGCAGTATTTT
>TRBJ2-3|many|.|TRBV20-1
CSALSAGSGFGTDTQYF
TGCAGTGCCCTTTCGGCAGGGTCGGGATTCGGGACAGATACGCAGTATTTT
>TRBJ2-3|.|.|TRBV20-1
CSARDGGSTDTQYF
TGCAGTGCTAGAGATGGGGGCAGCACAGATACGCAGTATTTT
>TRBJ2-5|once|.|TRBV7-2
CASSLYVWAAETQYF
TGTGCCAGCAGCTTATATGTCTGGGCGGCGGAGACCCAGTACTTC
>TRBJ2-2|.|.|TRBV10-3
CAISEQWPNTGELFF
TGTGCCATCAGTGAGCAGTGGCCCAACACCGGGGAGCTGTTTTTT
>TRBJ1-5|.|.|TRBV4-1
CASSQMGGTENQPQHF
TGCGCCAGCAGCCAGATGGGCGGGACGGAGAATCAGCCCCAGCATTTT
>TRBJ1-6|.|.|TRBV6-5
CASSYRQPGEGSPLHF
TGTGCCAGCAGTTACCGACAGCCCGGCGAGGGTTCACCCCTCCACTTT
>TRBJ2-1|.|TRBD1|TRBV7-9
CASSLALGQGKYNEQFF
TGTGCCAGCAGCTTAGCGCTGGGACAGGGGAAATACAATGAGCAGTTCTTC
>TRBJ2-3|.|.|TRBV4-1
CASSLLQTPTQGSQYF
TGCGCCAGCAGTCTATTGCAAACTCCGACACAGGGCTCGCAGTATTTT
>TRBJ2-7|.|TRBD2|TRBV20-1
CCATEIAGGKNSYEQYF
TGCTGTGCGACCGAAATAGCGGGGGGGAAAAACTCCTACGAGCAGTACTTC
>TRBJ2-1|.|.|TRBV5-1
CASSFFRELNHNEQFF
TGCGCCAGCAGCTTCTTTCGGGAGCTTAATCACAATGAGCAGTTCTTC
>TRBJ1-2|many|TRBD1|TRBV6-4
CASSDPRGPSPNYGYTF
TGTGCCAGCAGTGACCCGAGGGGGCCTTCCCCTAACTATGGCTACACCTTC
>TRBJ2-5|many|.|TRBV27
CASGQRGETQYF
TGTGCCAGCGGTCAAAGAGGGGAGACCCAGTACTTC
>TRBJ1-1|few|.|TRBV28
CASSLAKWEAFF
TGTGCCAGCAGTTTAGCCAAGTGGGAAGCTTTCTTT
>TRBJ2-3|once|TRBD2|TRBV11-2
CASSLEWRGGWADTQYF
TGTGCCAGCAGCTTAGAGTGGCGGGGGGGCTGGGCAGATACGCAGTATTTT
>TRBJ2-5|.|.|TRBV25-1
CASRVPGRRTQYF
TGTGCCAGCAGGGTTCCGGGCCGTAGGACCCAGTACTTC
>TRBJ2-7|few|.|TRBV10-1
CASSENRGQGEQYF
TGCGCCAGCAGTGAGAATAGAGGCCAGGGGGAGCAGTACTTC
>TRBJ2-7|.|.|TRBV29-1
CSVEGSTEGLSYEQYF
TGCAGCGTTGAAGGTAGTACGGAAGGGCTTTCCTACGAGCAGTACTTC
>TRBJ2-3|.|.|TRBV4-1
CASSQDGGPGPGKNTQYF
TGCGCCAGCAGCCAAGACGGGGGGCCAGGGCCAGGGAAAAATACGCAGTATTTT
>TRBJ2-1|few|TRBD2|TRBV5-1
CASSLVASGIYNEQFF
TGCGCCAGCAGCTTGGTTGCGAGCGGGATTTACAATGAGCAGTTCTTC
>TRBJ2-3|many|.|TRBV5-1
CASSLARGATTSTDTQYF
TGCGCCAGCAGCTTGGCCCGGGGGGCGACCACTAGCACAGATACGCAGTATTTT
>TRBJ2-7|few|.|TRBV19
CASSISAGTYEQYF
TGTGCCAGTAGTATTAGCGCAGGAACCTACGAGCAGTACTTC